Sequencing of this T cell receptor beta chain was carried out in a study of cytomegalovirus exposure and HLA in healthy donors. Study-wide points: Clonal expansion was found to be greater in HLA-associated TCR beta chains than in equally common others in a later analysis. V- and J-gene trimming in TCR beta was tied to a missense DCLRE1C variant by an analysis performed later.

A word on this clone: Its antigen is as yet unknown.

The PCR contained 60 Vbeta and 13 Jbeta primers. Using immunoSEQ multiplex PCR, the repertoire was profiled, and TCRdb retains in-frame clones only, with some absent. This sample has about 120,000 clones, with less than 90% found just once. The CDR3 has 14 residues. The source of this sequence is a man aged 50-59 years in good health and CMV-seronegative. Sequencing was performed on PBMCs. The V gene is TRBV21-1, the J gene TRBJ1-5. TRBV21-1 is noted as a pseudogene. In DNA, the CDR3 is TGTGCCAGCCCTATGCCGTCTCCCCTACAGCCCCAGCATTTT. Its translation is CASPMPSPLQPQHF.